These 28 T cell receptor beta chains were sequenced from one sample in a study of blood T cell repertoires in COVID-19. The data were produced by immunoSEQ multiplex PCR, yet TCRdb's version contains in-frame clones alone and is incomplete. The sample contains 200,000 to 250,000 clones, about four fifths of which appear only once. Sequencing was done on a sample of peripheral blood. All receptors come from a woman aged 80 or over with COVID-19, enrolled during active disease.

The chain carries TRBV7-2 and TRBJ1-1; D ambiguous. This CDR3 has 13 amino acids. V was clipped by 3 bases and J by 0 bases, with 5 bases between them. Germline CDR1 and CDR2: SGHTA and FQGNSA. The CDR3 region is CASSFVMNTEAFF. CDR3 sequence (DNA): TGTGCCAGCAGCTTTGTAATGAACACTGAAGCTTTCTTT.

The CDR3 sequence: CASSPTGGKDTQYF. For the CDR3, the DNA is TGTGCCAGCAGTCCGACAGGGGGTAAGGATACGCAGTATTTT. This chain connects TRBV6-2 or TRBV6-3 to TRBJ2-3, with TRBD1 matching over 9 bases. Germline values: CDR1 MNHEY, CDR2 SVGEGT. CDR3 size: 14 residues. The V segment lost 5 bases and the J segment 6 bases; nucleotides outside the gene matches: 6.

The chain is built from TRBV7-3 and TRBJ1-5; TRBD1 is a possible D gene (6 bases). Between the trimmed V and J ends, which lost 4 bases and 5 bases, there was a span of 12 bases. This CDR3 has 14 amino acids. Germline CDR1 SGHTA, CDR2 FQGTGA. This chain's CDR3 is CASSSRGQHQPQHF. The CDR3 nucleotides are TGTGCCAGCAGCTCGAGAGGACAGCATCAGCCCCAGCATTTT.

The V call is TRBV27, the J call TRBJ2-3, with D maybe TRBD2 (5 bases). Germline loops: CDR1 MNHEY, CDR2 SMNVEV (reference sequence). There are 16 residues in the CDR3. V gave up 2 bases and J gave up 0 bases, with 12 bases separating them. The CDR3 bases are TGTGCCAGCAGTTTAAAAGCGGCTAAAAGCACAGATACGCAGTATTTT. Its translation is CASSLKAAKSTDTQYF.

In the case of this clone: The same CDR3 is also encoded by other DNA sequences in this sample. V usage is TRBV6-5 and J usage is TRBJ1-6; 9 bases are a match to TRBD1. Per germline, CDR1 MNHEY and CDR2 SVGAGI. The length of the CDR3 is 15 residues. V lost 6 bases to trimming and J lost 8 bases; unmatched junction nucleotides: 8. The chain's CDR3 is CASSYGDRGDSPLHF. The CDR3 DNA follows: TGTGCCAGCAGCTACGGCGACAGGGGGGATTCACCCCTCCACTTT.

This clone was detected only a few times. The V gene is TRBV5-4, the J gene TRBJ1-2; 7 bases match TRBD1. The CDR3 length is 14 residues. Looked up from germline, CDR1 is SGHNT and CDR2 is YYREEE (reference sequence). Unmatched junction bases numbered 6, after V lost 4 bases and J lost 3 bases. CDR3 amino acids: CASSVGQVYYGYTF. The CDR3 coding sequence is TGTGCCAGCAGCGTAGGACAGGTGTACTATGGCTACACCTTC.

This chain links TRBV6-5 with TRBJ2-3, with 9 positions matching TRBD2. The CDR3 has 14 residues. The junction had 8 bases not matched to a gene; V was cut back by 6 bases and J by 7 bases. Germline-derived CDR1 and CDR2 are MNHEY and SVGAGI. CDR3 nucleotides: TGTGCCAGCAGGGGCGGGGGGGCCGTAAATACGCAGTATTTT. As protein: CASRGGGAVNTQYF.

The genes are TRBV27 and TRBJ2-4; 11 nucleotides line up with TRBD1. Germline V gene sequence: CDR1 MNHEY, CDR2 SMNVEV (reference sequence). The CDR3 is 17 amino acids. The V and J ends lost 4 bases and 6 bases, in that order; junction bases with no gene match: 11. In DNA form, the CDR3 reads TGTGCCAGCAGTTGGGGTACCGGGACAGGGGGGCGAAACATTCAGTACTTC. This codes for CASSWGTGTGGRNIQYF.

The CDR3 loop reads CASSGGLAGETQYF. CDR3 nucleotide sequence: TGTGCCAGCAGTGGAGGACTAGCGGGAGAGACCCAGTACTTC. The V call is TRBV2, the J call TRBJ2-5, with 11 positions matching TRBD2. Germline V gene data show CDR1 as SNHLY and CDR2 as FYNNEI. The CDR3 is made up of 14 amino acids. The trim removed 4 bases at V and 4 bases at J, leaving 2 bases unmatched.

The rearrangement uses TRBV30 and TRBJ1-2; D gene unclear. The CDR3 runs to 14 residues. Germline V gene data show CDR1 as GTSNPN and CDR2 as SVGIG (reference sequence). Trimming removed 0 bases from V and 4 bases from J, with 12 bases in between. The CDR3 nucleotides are TGTGCCTGGAGTGTACGCCACGCCGGCTATGGCTACACCTTC. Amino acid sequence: CAWSVRHAGYGYTF.

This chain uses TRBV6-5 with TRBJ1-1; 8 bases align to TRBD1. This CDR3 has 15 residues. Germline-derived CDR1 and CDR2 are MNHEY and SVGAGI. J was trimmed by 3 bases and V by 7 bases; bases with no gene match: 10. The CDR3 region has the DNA TGTGCCAGCATTCGACAGGGGTCTAGATACACTGAAGCTTTCTTT. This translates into CASIRQGSRYTEAFF.

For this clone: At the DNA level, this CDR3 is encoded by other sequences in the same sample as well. Here the CDR3 DNA reads TGCGCCAGCAGCTTGGCAGGGGGCGGGAGCTATGGCTACACCTTC. This encodes CASSLAGGGSYGYTF. The chain carries TRBV5-1 and TRBJ1-2, with 8 positions matching TRBD1. Unmatched junction bases numbered 5, after V lost 0 bases and J lost 4 bases. The CDR3 runs 15 residues. Looked up from germline, CDR1 is SGHRS and CDR2 is YFSETQ.

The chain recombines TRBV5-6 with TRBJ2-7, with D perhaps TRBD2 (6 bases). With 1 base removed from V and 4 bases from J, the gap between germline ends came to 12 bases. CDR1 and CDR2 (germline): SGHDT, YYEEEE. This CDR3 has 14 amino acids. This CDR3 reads CASSLIGGKYEQYF. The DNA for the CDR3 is TGTGCCAGCAGCTTGATTGGCGGGAAGTACGAGCAGTACTTC.

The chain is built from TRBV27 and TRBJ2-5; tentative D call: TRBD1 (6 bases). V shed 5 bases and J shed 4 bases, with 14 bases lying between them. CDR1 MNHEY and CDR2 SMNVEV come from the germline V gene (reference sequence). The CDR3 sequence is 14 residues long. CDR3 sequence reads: CASSPDRIRETQYF. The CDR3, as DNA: TGTGCCAGCAGTCCCGACAGGATCCGAGAGACCCAGTACTTC.

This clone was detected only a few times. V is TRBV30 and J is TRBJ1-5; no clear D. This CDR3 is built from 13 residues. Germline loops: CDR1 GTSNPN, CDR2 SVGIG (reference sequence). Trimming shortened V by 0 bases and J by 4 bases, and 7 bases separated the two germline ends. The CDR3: CAWSVGGNQPQHF. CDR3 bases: TGTGCCTGGAGTGTCGGAGGAAATCAGCCCCAGCATTTT. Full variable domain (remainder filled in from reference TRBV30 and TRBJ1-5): SQTIHQWPATLVQPVGSPLSLECTVEGTSNPNLYWYRQAAGRGLQLLFYSVGIGQISSEVPQNLSASRPQDRQFILSSKKLLLSDSGFYLCAWSVGGNQPQHFGDGTRLSIL.

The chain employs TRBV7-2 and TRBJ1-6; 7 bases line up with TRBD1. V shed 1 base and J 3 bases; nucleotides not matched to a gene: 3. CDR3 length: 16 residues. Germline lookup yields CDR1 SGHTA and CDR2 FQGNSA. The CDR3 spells CASSLEGQVYNSPLHF. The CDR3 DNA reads TGTGCCAGCAGCTTAGAAGGACAGGTCTATAATTCACCCCTCCACTTT. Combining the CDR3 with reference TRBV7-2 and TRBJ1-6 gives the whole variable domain GAGVSQSPSNKVTEKGKDVELRCDPISGHTALYWYRQSLGQGLEFLIYFQGNSAPDKSGLPSDRFSAERTGGSVSTLTIQRTQQEDSAVYLCASSLEGQVYNSPLHFGNGTRLTVT.

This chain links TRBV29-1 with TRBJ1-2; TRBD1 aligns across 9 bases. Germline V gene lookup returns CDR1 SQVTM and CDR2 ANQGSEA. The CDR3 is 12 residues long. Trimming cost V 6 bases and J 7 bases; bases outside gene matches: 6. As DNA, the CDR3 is TGCAGCGTACAAACAGGGGGCGGTGGCTACACCTTC. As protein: CSVQTGGGGYTF.

In DNA, the CDR3 is TGTGCCACCCTGGACAGCGTTCACTATGGCTACACCTTC. Its protein product is CATLDSVHYGYTF. The chain recombines TRBV28 with TRBJ1-2; weak D call: TRBD1 (6 bases). In germline, CDR1 is MDHEN, CDR2 SYDVKM. The CDR3 runs 13 residues. V was shortened by 10 bases and J by 3 bases, with 15 bases between the two germline ends.

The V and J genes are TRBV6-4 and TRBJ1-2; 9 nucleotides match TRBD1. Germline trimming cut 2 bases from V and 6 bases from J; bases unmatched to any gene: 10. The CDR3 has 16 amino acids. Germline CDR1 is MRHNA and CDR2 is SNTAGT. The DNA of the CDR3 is TGTGCCAGCAGTGACGGAACCGGGACAGGGCTTAATGGCTACACCTTC. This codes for CASSDGTGTGLNGYTF.

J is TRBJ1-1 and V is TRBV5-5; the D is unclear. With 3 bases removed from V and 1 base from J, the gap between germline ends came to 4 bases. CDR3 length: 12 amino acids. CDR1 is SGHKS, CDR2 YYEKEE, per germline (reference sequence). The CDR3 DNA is TGTGCCAGCAGCTCTCCGAACACTGAAGCTTTCTTT. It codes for CASSSPNTEAFF.

CDR3 sequence (DNA): TGCGCCACTCGACCGGGGGGCATGGTCACTGAAGCTTTCTTT. Translating gives CATRPGGMVTEAFF. This chain uses TRBV5-1 with TRBJ1-1; maybe TRBD1 (6 bases). The germline gives CDR1 SGHRS, CDR2 YFSETQ. Deletions cut 9 bases from V and 4 bases from J, with 19 bases between. The CDR3 consists of 14 residues.

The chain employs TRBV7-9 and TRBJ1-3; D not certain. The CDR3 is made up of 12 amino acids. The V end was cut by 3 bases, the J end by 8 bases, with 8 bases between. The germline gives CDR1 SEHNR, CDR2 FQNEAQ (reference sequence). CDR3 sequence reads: CASSLTGDTIYF. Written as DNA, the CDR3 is TGTGCCAGCAGCTTGACGGGTGACACCATATATTTT. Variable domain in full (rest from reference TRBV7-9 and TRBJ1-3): DTGVSQNPRHKITKRGQNVTFRCDPISEHNRLYWYRQTLGQGPEFLTYFQNEAQLEKSRLLSDRFSAERPKGSFSTLEIQRTEQGDSAMYLCASSLTGDTIYFGEGSWLTVV.

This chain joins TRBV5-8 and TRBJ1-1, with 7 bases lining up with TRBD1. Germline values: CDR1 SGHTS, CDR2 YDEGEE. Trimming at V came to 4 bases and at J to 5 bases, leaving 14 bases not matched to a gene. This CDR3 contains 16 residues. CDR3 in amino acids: CASSLRMTGRPTEAFF. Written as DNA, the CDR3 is TGTGCCAGCAGCCTGAGGATGACAGGGCGACCTACTGAAGCTTTCTTT.

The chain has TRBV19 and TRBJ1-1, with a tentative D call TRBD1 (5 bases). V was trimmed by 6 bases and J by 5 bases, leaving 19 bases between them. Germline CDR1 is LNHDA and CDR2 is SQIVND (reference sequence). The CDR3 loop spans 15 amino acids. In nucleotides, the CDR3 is TGTGCCAGTAGCGTCGTTGGGGGGAAAGGAACTGAAGCTTTCTTT. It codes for CASSVVGGKGTEAFF.

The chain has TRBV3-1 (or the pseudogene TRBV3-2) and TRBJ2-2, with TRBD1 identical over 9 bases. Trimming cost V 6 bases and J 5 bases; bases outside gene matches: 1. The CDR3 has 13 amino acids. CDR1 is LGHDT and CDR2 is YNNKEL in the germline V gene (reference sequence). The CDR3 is CASRGQGTGELFF. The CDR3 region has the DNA TGTGCCAGCAGAGGACAGGGGACCGGGGAGCTGTTTTTT.

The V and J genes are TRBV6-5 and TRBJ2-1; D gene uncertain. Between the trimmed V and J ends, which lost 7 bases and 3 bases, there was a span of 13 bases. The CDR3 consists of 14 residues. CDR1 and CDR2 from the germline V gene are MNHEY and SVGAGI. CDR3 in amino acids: CASTGGWYYNEQFF. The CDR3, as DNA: TGTGCCAGCACAGGTGGCTGGTACTACAATGAGCAGTTCTTC.

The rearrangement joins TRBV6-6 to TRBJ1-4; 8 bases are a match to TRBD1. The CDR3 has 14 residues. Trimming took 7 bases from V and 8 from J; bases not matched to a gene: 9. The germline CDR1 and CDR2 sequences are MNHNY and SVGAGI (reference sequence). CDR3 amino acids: CASTSQGAREKLFF. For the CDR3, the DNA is TGTGCCAGCACAAGTCAGGGGGCGCGCGAAAAACTGTTTTTT.

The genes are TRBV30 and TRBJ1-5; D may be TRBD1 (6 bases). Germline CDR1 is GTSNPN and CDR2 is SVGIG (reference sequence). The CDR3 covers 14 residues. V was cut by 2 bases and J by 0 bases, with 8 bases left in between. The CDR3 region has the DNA TGTGCCTGGAGTAGGACAGTTAGCAATCAGCCCCAGCATTTT. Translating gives CAWSRTVSNQPQHF.